The rows below give T cell receptor beta chains drawn from one sample of a study of vaccination effects on CD4 cells after COVID-19. The antigens these receptors bind are not known. Here immunoSEQ multiplex PCR was the method, and the copy in TCRdb shows in-frame clones only, minus some. The table shows tens of thousands of clones, with roughly 76% occurring only once. Material: CD4+ T cells from PBMCs cultured without peptide, obtained before COVID-19 vaccination. The receptors derive from a human donor who had a prior SARS-CoV-2 infection. CDR3s include the opening cysteine and the closing phenylalanine or tryptophan. The D gene is left open where the match is weak. Clone size is shown for a subset of rows, as once, few, many or a class of expanded clone.

.	TRBD2	TRBJ2-3	TRBV27	TGTGCCAGCAGTCTCAGACGGACTAGCGGGAGAGTTGAGACAGATACGCAGTATTTT	CASSLRRTSGRVETDTQYF
once	TRBD2	TRBJ2-5	TRBV2	TGTGCCAGCATCGGGACTAGCGGCCTCTCAGGGAGGGAGACCCAGTACTTC	CASIGTSGLSGRETQYF
.	TRBD1	TRBJ1-4	TRBV27	TGTGCCAGCAGTTTATTTGGTGGGGACAGTAATGAAAAACTGTTTTTT	CASSLFGGDSNEKLFF
.	TRBD1	TRBJ2-2	TRBV11-3	TGTGCCAGCAGCTTACAGGGGGCGAACACCGGGGAGCTGTTTTTT	CASSLQGANTGELFF
.	TRBD1	TRBJ2-3	TRBV5-4	TGTGCCAGCAGCAAAGGGATTCGACAGGGCAACACAGATACGCAGTATTTT	CASSKGIRQGNTDTQYF
.	.	TRBJ2-1	TRBV27	TGTGCCAGCAGTTTACGGGTTTACAATGAGCAGTTCTTC	CASSLRVYNEQFF
.	.	TRBJ2-1	TRBV5-1	TGCGCCAGCAGCTTGGGGCTGGATGGGATCTACAATGAGCAGTTCTTC	CASSLGLDGIYNEQFF
.	.	TRBJ2-3	TRBV10-2	TGCGCCAGCAGTGGGGGAGCGGAAGGCACAGATACGCAGTATTTT	CASSGGAEGTDTQYF
once	.	TRBJ1-1	TRBV9	TGTGCCAGCAGCGTAGTGACAAACACTGAAGCTTTCTTT	CASSVVTNTEAFF
.	TRBD1	TRBJ1-3	TRBV28	TGTGCCAGCAGTTTAAGGTGGTTGGGGACAGGTACTTCTGGAAACACCATATATTTT	CASSLRWLGTGTSGNTIYF
.	.	TRBJ2-1	TRBV9	TGTGCCAGCAGCGTAGGCCCCATATTTTACAATGAGCAGTTCTTC	CASSVGPIFYNEQFF
.	.	TRBJ1-3	TRBV7-2	TGTGCCAGCAGCTTAGCTGGAAACACCATATATTTT	CASSLAGNTIYF
.	.	TRBJ1-2	TRBV7-2	TGTGCCAGCAGCATGACCGGGAGATATGGCTACACCTTC	CASSMTGRYGYTF
.	.	TRBJ2-1	TRBV10-1	TGCGCCAGCAGTGTGACAGTCCTCTACAATGAGCAGTTCTTC	CASSVTVLYNEQFF
once	.	TRBJ2-2	TRBV2	TGTGCCAGCAACCTGGGGACGGAGAACACCGGGGAGCTGTTTTTT	CASNLGTENTGELFF
.	.	TRBJ2-3	TRBV6-5	TGTGCCAGCATGGGGGCTAGCGCCCCAGATACGCAGTATTTT	CASMGASAPDTQYF
.	.	TRBJ2-7	TRBV21-1	TGTGCCAGCAGCAAATCGGCAGGGAACTTC	CASSKSAGNF
.	TRBD2	TRBJ2-3	TRBV14	TGTGCCAGCAGCCTACTAGCGGGAGTTACAGATACGCAGTATTTT	CASSLLAGVTDTQYF
few	TRBD1	TRBJ2-1	TRBV4-1	TGCGCCAGCAGCCAAGAAAGGGGGCGTTCCTACAATGAGCAGTTCTTC	CASSQERGRSYNEQFF
.	TRBD2	TRBJ2-5	TRBV7-2	TGTGCCAGCAGCAAGGGACTAGCGGGAGCTGAGACCCAGTACTTC	CASSKGLAGAETQYF
.	TRBD1	TRBJ1-4	TRBV6-5	TGTGCCAGCAACGGCGGATGGACAGGGGTCGAAAAACTGTTTTTT	CASNGGWTGVEKLFF
few	TRBD1	TRBJ1-2	TRBV15	TGTGCCACCAGCAGGGGACAGGGGGCTTATGGCTACACCTTC	CATSRGQGAYGYTF
.	.	TRBJ2-1	TRBV7-2	TGTGCCAGCAGTCAGGACGGTGGTTCCTACAATGAGCAGTTCTTC	CASSQDGGSYNEQFF
.	.	TRBJ2-7	TRBV19	TGTGCCAGTAGTATGACGGCACGGGAGCAGTACTTC	CASSMTAREQYF
few	TRBD2	TRBJ2-3	TRBV7-9	TGTGCCAGCAGCCAAAAGACGGGGAGGGGCTCCGCAGATACGCAGTATTTT	CASSQKTGRGSADTQYF
.	TRBD2	TRBJ2-4	TRBV7-2	TGTGCCAGCAGCTTGTTAGCGGGGCTAAACATTCAGTACTTC	CASSLLAGLNIQYF
.	.	TRBJ1-5	TRBV5-1	TGCGCCAGCAGCCCCCAGGGAAATCAGCCCCAGCATTTT	CASSPQGNQPQHF